A single sample gave rise to the 3 T cell receptor beta chains below, sequenced in a study of regulatory T cells in long-lasting Graves disease. Investigators prepared the TCR beta libraries by applying iRepertoire HTBI primers and Arm-PCR of CDR3 regions. A single record per CDR3 protein comes from TCRdb applying MiXCR to the multiplex PCR reads. The table has approximately 400,000 distinct CDR3 sequences, roughly 15% seen once. Stated time point: newly diagnosed GD, antithyroid drugs for less than 3 months. Researchers made the TCR library from RNA that was extracted from PBMCs. These data also featured in a second study, about T cells in Graves' hyperthyroidism and ophthalmopathy.

The input for sequencing was peripheral blood mononuclear cells (PBMCs), taken at new diagnosis, from a patient treated with antithyroid drugs. These receptors came from a woman aged 35 to 49 with Graves disease.

This clonotype was counted ten times or more. The gene calls are TRBV12-3 or TRBV12-4 and TRBJ1-4, with TRBD1 identical over 10 bases. The CDR3 is 13 residues long. V dropped 10 bases and J dropped 8; count of bases not matched to a gene: 7. Here the CDR3 reads CATMGQGREKLFF. CDR3 DNA sequence: TGTGCCACCATGGGACAGGGGAGGGAAAAACTGTTTTTT.

This clonotype was observed a few times. The junction does not match germline at one end; this may be a read error. This rearrangement joins TRBV11-1 to TRBJ2-6, with 7 bases aligning to TRBD1. Germline V gene sequence: CDR1 SGHAT, CDR2 FQDESV (reference sequence). The CDR3 contains 18 residues. CDR3 residues: CASSQGGQLLSGANVLTF. DNA of the CDR3: TGCGCCAGCAGCCAAGGGGGACAGCTCCTCTCTGGGGCCAACGTCCTGACTTTC.

The table lists this clonotype with many counts. The V and J genes are TRBV12-3 or TRBV12-4 and TRBJ1-1, with a weak D call TRBD1 (5 bases). The CDR3 covers 14 residues. V was clipped by 5 bases and J by 1 base, with 11 bases between them. CDR3 in DNA: TGTGCCAGCAGTCCCGGGACCAAGAACACTGAAGCTTTCTTT. This sequence encodes CASSPGTKNTEAFF.